This T cell receptor beta chain was captured by sequencing in a study of CD8 T cells in Susac syndrome. The patients serving as multiple sclerosis controls were treatment-naive. They had stable or active relapsing-remitting disease and fulfilled revised McDonald criteria. This CDR3 comprises 19 residues. Germline V gene sequence: CDR1 DFQATT, CDR2 SNEGSKA (reference sequence). With V trimmed by 3 bases and J by 0 bases, 14 bases remained unmatched. Random hexamers were used to reverse transcribe the RNA input (about 0.5 to 1 ug). TCRdb re-called the immunoSEQ multiplex PCR reads through MiXCR, storing one row per CDR3 protein. Of 150,000 to 190,000 distinct CDR3 sequences listed, just under 95% are singletons.

The receptor's source is a human donor with multiple sclerosis. This chain joins TRBV20-1 and TRBJ2-1, with TRBD2 matching 10 bases. The sample taken for sequencing was CD8+ T cells from PBMCs. CDR3 sequence reads: CSARGGSGGPDGSYNEQFF. CDR3 nucleotide sequence: TGCAGTGCTAGGGGCGGTAGCGGGGGGCCCGATGGCTCCTACAATGAGCAGTTCTTC.